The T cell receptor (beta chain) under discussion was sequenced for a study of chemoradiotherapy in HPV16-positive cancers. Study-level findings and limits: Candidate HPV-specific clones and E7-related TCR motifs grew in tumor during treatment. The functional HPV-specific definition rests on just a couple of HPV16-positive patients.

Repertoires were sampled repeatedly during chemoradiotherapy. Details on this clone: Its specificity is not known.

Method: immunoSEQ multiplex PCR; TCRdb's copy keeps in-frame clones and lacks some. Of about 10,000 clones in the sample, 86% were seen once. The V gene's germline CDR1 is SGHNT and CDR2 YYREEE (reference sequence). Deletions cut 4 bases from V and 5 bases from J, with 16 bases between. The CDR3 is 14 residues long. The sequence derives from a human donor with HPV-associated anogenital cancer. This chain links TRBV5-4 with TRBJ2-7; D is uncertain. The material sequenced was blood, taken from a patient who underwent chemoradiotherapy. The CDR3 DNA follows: TGTGCCAGCAGCCTGGACCCAGCCCTAGACGAGCAGTACTTC. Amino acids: CASSLDPALDEQYF.